These 26 T cell receptor beta chains were all obtained from the same sample, sequenced in a study of OX40 agonist ivuxolimab in advanced cancers. Some clones are missing from TCRdb's copy, which holds only in-frame ones; the method was immunoSEQ multiplex PCR. The sample includes roughly 86,000 clones, 92% seen only once; the top ten take 0.95% to 1.3%. The specimen was CD4+ or CD8+ T cells sorted from blood, collected in a trial of the OX40 agonist ivuxolimab. These receptors were collected from an adult with an advanced solid tumor such as melanoma, head and neck, liver or kidney cancer.

V gene TRBV25-1 combines with J gene TRBJ1-1; D possibly corresponds to TRBD1 (6 bases). The CDR3 contains 13 residues. Looked up from germline, CDR1 is MGHDK and CDR2 is SYGVNS. V was shortened by 5 bases and J by 3 bases, with 10 bases between the two germline ends. The CDR3 loop reads CASSSGGHTEAFF. For the CDR3, the DNA is TGTGCCAGCAGTTCCGGGGGGCACACTGAAGCTTTCTTT.

This chain joins TRBV28 and TRBJ2-2; 8 bases are shared with TRBD1. Germline V gene data show CDR1 as MDHEN and CDR2 as SYDVKM. With 3 bases clipped from V and 6 bases from J, the junction kept 12 bases outside the gene matches. The CDR3 runs to 17 residues. CDR3 DNA sequence: TGTGCCAGCAGTTTTACGGGTGGAGCGACAGGGGCCGGGGAGCTGTTTTTT. Translating it yields CASSFTGGATGAGELFF.

This chain links TRBV18 with TRBJ2-7; tentative D call: TRBD2 (6 bases). The V gene lost 6 bases and the J gene lost 2 bases, with 17 bases spanning the gap. From germline, CDR1 is KGHSH and CDR2 LQKENI. This CDR3 comprises 15 residues. The CDR3 DNA sequence: TGTGCCAGCTCGACGTCCCAGGAGGGACCCTACGAGCAGTACTTC. This encodes CASSTSQEGPYEQYF.

This sequence joins TRBV2 and TRBJ2-2; 7 bases map to TRBD1. The V gene end was trimmed by 11 bases and the J gene end by 4 bases; junction bases not matched to a gene: 13. The CDR3 is 15 amino acids. Germline V CDR1 and CDR2: SNHLY, FYNNEI. The CDR3 DNA is TGTGCCGGAAAACTAGGGGGCGTTAGCACCGGGGAGCTGTTTTTT. Protein: CAGKLGGVSTGELFF.

The chain recombines TRBV25-1 with TRBJ1-5; weak D call: TRBD1 (5 bases). The V end was cut by 8 bases, the J end by 10 bases, with 21 bases between. Germline V CDR1 and CDR2: MGHDK, SYGVNS. This CDR3 has 14 residues. Written as DNA, the CDR3 is TGTGCCAGCGCCGATGGGCAGGGAGGAGGACCCCAGCATTTT. The encoded protein is CASADGQGGGPQHF.

The chain recombines TRBV6-1 with TRBJ2-3, with 10 bases matching TRBD2. With 8 bases clipped from V and 3 bases from J, the junction kept 8 bases outside the gene matches. The CDR3 runs 15 residues. Germline CDR1 and CDR2: MNHNS and SASEGT. This chain's CDR3 is CASLRAGGGTDTQYF. CDR3 nucleotides: TGTGCCAGCCTCCGAGCGGGAGGGGGGACAGATACGCAGTATTTT.

The chain carries TRBV10-3 and TRBJ1-2; D is uncertain. The CDR3 is made up of 14 amino acids. The V end was cut by 2 bases, the J end by 3 bases, with 10 bases between. Germline lookup yields CDR1 ENHRY and CDR2 SYGVKD. The CDR3: CAISERTADYGYTF. The CDR3 DNA is TGTGCCATCAGTGAGAGGACGGCTGACTATGGCTACACCTTC.

This chain connects TRBV18 to TRBJ2-7, with D uncertain. Germline assignment: CDR1 KGHSH and CDR2 LQKENI. The germline V and J ends were trimmed by 0 bases and 2 bases, with 11 bases remaining between them. The CDR3 is made up of 15 amino acids. CDR3 loop: CASSPPGREAYEQYF. CDR3 nucleotide sequence: TGTGCCAGCTCACCACCGGGTAGGGAAGCCTACGAGCAGTACTTC.

The chain employs TRBV18 and TRBJ1-1; D unresolved. V dropped 3 bases and J dropped 5 bases, with 10 bases sitting between them. The CDR3 loop spans 13 amino acids. Germline V gene lookup returns CDR1 KGHSH and CDR2 LQKENI. CDR3 nucleotides: TGTGCCAGCTCACCGATTATCGAGACTGAAGCTTTCTTT. This encodes CASSPIIETEAFF.

The chain combines TRBV18 with TRBJ2-4; no clear D gene. Germline lookup yields CDR1 KGHSH and CDR2 LQKENI. This CDR3 is built from 16 residues. Deletions cut 4 bases from V and 0 bases from J, with 13 bases between. The CDR3 region is CASSREQILAKNIQYF. The CDR3 nucleotides read TGTGCCAGCTCACGGGAACAGATACTAGCCAAAAACATTCAGTACTTC.

This chain connects TRBV6-5 to TRBJ2-7; TRBD1 might be the D (5 bases). The CDR3 is 13 residues long. Germline V CDR1 and CDR2: MNHEY, SVGAGI. V shed 4 bases and J shed 12 bases, with 19 bases lying between them. CDR3 protein: CASSSVLGLPPYF. In DNA form, the CDR3 reads TGTGCCAGCAGTTCTGTATTGGGGCTACCTCCGTACTTC.

The rearrangement uses TRBV7-2 and TRBJ2-3; D ambiguous. CDR1 and CDR2 (germline): SGHTA, FQGNSA. The CDR3 length is 14 residues. The V end was cut by 2 bases, the J end by 0 bases, with 6 bases between. DNA for the CDR3: TGTGCCAGCAGCTTATTTGGTAGCACAGATACGCAGTATTTT. Its protein product is CASSLFGSTDTQYF.

The chain uses TRBV10-3 and TRBJ2-1; D unresolved. V was clipped by 3 bases and J by 0 bases, with 6 bases between them. Germline CDR1 and CDR2: ENHRY and SYGVKD. The CDR3 is 14 residues long. The CDR3 sequence: CAISEGYSYNEQFF. CDR3 DNA: TGTGCCATCAGTGAAGGGTACTCCTACAATGAGCAGTTCTTC.

This sequence joins TRBV30 and TRBJ1-4; a possible D gene is TRBD1 (5 bases). Germline-derived CDR1 and CDR2 are GTSNPN and SVGIG (reference sequence). Trimming cost V 6 bases and J 7 bases, with 18 bases left between them. The CDR3 is 14 residues long. In DNA form, the CDR3 reads TGTGCCTGTCAGGGCCCGAGCCAGGGTGAAAAACTGTTTTTT. As protein: CACQGPSQGEKLFF. The complete variable domain, with remaining parts taken from reference TRBV30 and TRBJ1-4, reads SQTIHQWPATLVQPVGSPLSLECTVEGTSNPNLYWYRQAAGRGLQLLFYSVGIGQISSEVPQNLSASRPQDRQFILSSKKLLLSDSGFYLCACQGPSQGEKLFFGSGTQLSVL.

The chain has TRBV30 and TRBJ2-5; TRBD2 matches at 7 bases. Germline lookup yields CDR1 GTSNPN and CDR2 SVGIG (reference sequence). The CDR3 has 12 residues. J lost 5 bases, V lost 5 bases, and 5 bases had no gene match. The CDR3 region is CAWGDGGETQYF. The DNA for the CDR3 is TGTGCCTGGGGCGACGGGGGGGAGACCCAGTACTTC.

The gene calls are TRBV7-9 and TRBJ2-3; TRBD1 is a possible D gene (5 bases). Trimming took off 5 bases at V and 0 bases at J, with 15 bases between the two ends. Germline V lookup: CDR1 SEHNR, CDR2 FQNEAQ (reference sequence). This CDR3 region has 16 residues. For the CDR3, the DNA is TGTGCCAGCAGCGCGACAGTTACCTCTAGCACAGATACGCAGTATTTT. Translating it yields CASSATVTSSTDTQYF.

The V call is TRBV5-1, the J call TRBJ2-1; 8 nucleotides match TRBD2. J lost 5 bases, V lost 5 bases, and 9 bases had no gene match. Germline CDR1 SGHRS, CDR2 YFSETQ. The CDR3 runs to 15 residues. CDR3 amino acids: CASRTGLAGHNEQFF. For the CDR3, the DNA is TGCGCCAGCAGAACAGGACTAGCCGGCCACAATGAGCAGTTCTTC.

Worth noting for this clone: The junction departs from the called germline gene at one end, perhaps through a read error. The chain couples TRBV4-2 to TRBJ2-1; 8 positions match TRBD2. Germline V gives CDR1 LGHNA, CDR2 YNFKEQ. This CDR3 region has 15 residues. Here the CDR3 DNA reads TGTGCCAACAGCCAAGCGAGTAGCGGGATTAATGAGCAGTTCTTC. Translation: CANSQASSGINEQFF.

The J gene is TRBJ2-3, the V gene TRBV6-1; 7 nucleotides agree with TRBD2. Germline loops: CDR1 MNHNS, CDR2 SASEGT. This CDR3 region has 17 residues. J was trimmed by 1 base and V by 1 base; bases with no gene match: 8. CDR3 amino acids: CASSEVGGSTRTDTQYF. The CDR3 nucleotides are TGTGCCAGCAGTGAAGTCGGCGGGAGTACCCGCACAGATACGCAGTATTTT.

In its sample, this clone was seen once. The chain links TRBV5-6 to TRBJ2-5; D possibly corresponds to TRBD1 (6 bases). The germline gives CDR1 SGHDT, CDR2 YYEEEE. This CDR3 is built from 17 residues. Trimming removed 1 base at V and 1 base at J, with 17 bases between. CDR3: CASSLLGGTGIQETQYF. The DNA for the CDR3 is TGTGCCAGCAGCTTGCTGGGTGGTACAGGGATCCAAGAGACCCAGTACTTC.

This sequence joins TRBV7-9 and TRBJ2-4; D unclear. The CDR3 covers 13 residues. Between the trimmed V and J ends, which lost 3 bases and 0 bases, there was a span of 3 bases. Looked up from germline, CDR1 is SEHNR and CDR2 is FQNEAQ (reference sequence). The CDR3 DNA follows: TGTGCCAGCAGCTTGATAGCCAAAAACATTCAGTACTTC. This sequence encodes CASSLIAKNIQYF.

In regard to this clone: The same CDR3 arises from other DNA sequences in this sample as well. The chain is built from TRBV6-5 and TRBJ2-7, with TRBD1 identical over 7 bases. Germline V gene lookup returns CDR1 MNHEY and CDR2 SVGAGI. V lost 1 base, J lost 4 bases, and 1 base stayed unmatched. This CDR3 is 13 amino acids long. Here the CDR3 reads CASSYLQGYEQYF. The CDR3 coding sequence is TGTGCCAGCAGTTACTTACAGGGGTACGAGCAGTACTTC.

The chain combines TRBV10-2 with TRBJ2-1; 8 bases are shared with TRBD2. The CDR3 spans 16 residues. Germline CDR1 WSHSY, CDR2 SAAADI. With 3 bases clipped from V and 6 bases from J, the junction kept 10 bases outside the gene matches. The DNA for the CDR3 is TGCGCCAGCAGTGACCCGGGGACTAGGCTCCGCAATGAGCAGTTCTTC. Protein product: CASSDPGTRLRNEQFF.

This clone was detected once. CDR3 sequence (DNA): TGTGCCAAGAAGGACCCGTCGAGCGCAGATACGCAGTATTTT. Its protein is CAKKDPSSADTQYF. This chain connects TRBV5-4 to TRBJ2-3, with no clear D. This CDR3 has 14 residues. Germline values: CDR1 SGHNT, CDR2 YYREEE (reference sequence). Trimming took off 9 bases at V and 4 bases at J, with 18 bases between the two ends.

This clone has at least ten counts. The chain is built from TRBV19 and TRBJ2-7; tentatively, D is TRBD1 or TRBD2 (5 bases each). The CDR3 covers 14 residues. The germline CDR1 and CDR2 sequences are LNHDA and SQIVND (reference sequence). V shed 5 bases and J shed 5 bases, with 16 bases lying between them. CDR3 coding DNA: TGTGCCAGTAGTTTCGGACCGGGACGGCACGAGCAGTACTTC. Translation: CASSFGPGRHEQYF.

The chain combines TRBV19 with TRBJ2-4; perhaps TRBD2 as D (5 bases). The CDR3 has 15 residues. V was trimmed by 9 bases and J by 0 bases, leaving 15 bases between them. CDR1 is LNHDA, CDR2 SQIVND, per germline (reference sequence). The DNA for the CDR3 is TGTGCCAGCTGCGAGGGAGTTGGAGCCAAAAACATTCAGTACTTC. Translating gives CASCEGVGAKNIQYF.